The 18 T cell receptor beta chains below all came from one sample that was sequenced in a study of vaccination effects on CD4 cells after COVID-19. Data came from immunoSEQ multiplex PCR; TCRdb stores just in-frame clones and leaves some out. The sample carries about 63,000 clones, around 75% recorded once. CD4+ T cells specific for antigen were expanded with viral peptide pools by the ViraFEST assay before sequencing. The authors isolated CD4+ T cells after around 9 days of culture. Recipients of the vaccine had no prior SARS-CoV-2 infection and negative nucleocapsid antibodies. These TCRs' antigens remain unknown. The sample consisted of CD4+ T cells from PBMCs cultured with HCoV-OC43 spike peptides, taken before COVID-19 vaccination. The subset is: HCoV-OC43 spike overlapping peptide pool stimulation. The receptors shown here come from a human donor who received a COVID-19 vaccine.

This chain connects TRBV27 to TRBJ2-1, with 13 bases that match TRBD2. Trimming took 5 bases from V and 7 from J; bases not matched to a gene: 11. The CDR3 contains 17 residues. Germline CDR1 and CDR2: MNHEY and SMNVEV (reference sequence). CDR3 residues: CASSLGLAGVLGNEQFF. As DNA, the CDR3 is TGTGCCAGCAGTCTCGGACTAGCGGGGGTCCTGGGGAATGAGCAGTTCTTC.

The chain employs TRBV9 and TRBJ1-1; 8 positions agree with TRBD1. Trimming took 5 bases from V and 4 from J; bases not matched to a gene: 7. The CDR3 is made up of 14 amino acids. The germline V gene has CDR1 SGDLS and CDR2 YYNGEE. The DNA for the CDR3 is TGTGCCAGCAGTGGTGAAACAGGGGGCACTGAAGCTTTCTTT. Encoded protein: CASSGETGGTEAFF.

The chain carries TRBV27 and TRBJ2-2; 16 nucleotides agree with TRBD2. CDR1 MNHEY and CDR2 SMNVEV come from the germline V gene (reference sequence). Trimming at V came to 3 bases and at J to 2 bases, leaving 3 bases not matched to a gene. This CDR3 is 18 amino acids long. CDR3 coding DNA: TGTGCCAGCAGTTTGGGGACTAGCGGGGGGGAAAACACCGGGGAGCTGTTTTTT. Protein sequence: CASSLGTSGGENTGELFF.

The chain couples TRBV24-1 to TRBJ2-5; TRBD2 matches 7 bases. Germline CDR1 KGHDR, CDR2 SFDVKD. V shed 9 bases and J 5 bases; nucleotides not matched to a gene: 8. This CDR3 has 13 amino acids. CDR3 residues: CATETSVGETQYF. In DNA form, the CDR3 reads TGTGCCACCGAAACTAGCGTTGGGGAGACCCAGTACTTC.

The rearrangement links TRBV6-5 to TRBJ1-2, with 7 nucleotides matching TRBD1. The ends lost 6 bases at V and 4 bases at J; junction bases unmatched: 11. Germline assignment: CDR1 MNHEY and CDR2 SVGAGI. CDR3 length: 15 residues. Here the CDR3 reads CASSPVLTGPYGYTF. The CDR3 nucleotides read TGTGCCAGCAGCCCCGTATTGACAGGGCCCTATGGCTACACCTTC.

The gene calls are TRBV9 and TRBJ2-5; D might be TRBD2 (5 bases). CDR3 size: 12 residues. V lost 5 bases to trimming and J lost 5 bases, with 10 bases between them. CDR1 and CDR2 from the germline V gene are SGDLS and YYNGEE. The chain's CDR3 is CASSRGWETQYF. CDR3 nucleotides: TGTGCCAGCAGTCGAGGGTGGGAGACCCAGTACTTC.

The chain has TRBV2 and TRBJ1-4, with 8 bases identical to TRBD1. The CDR3 has 15 residues. V lost 4 bases, J lost 5 bases, and 6 bases stayed unmatched. Per germline, CDR1 SNHLY and CDR2 FYNNEI. CDR3 sequence: CASSGQGLPNEKLFF. DNA for the CDR3: TGTGCCAGCAGTGGACAGGGGCTACCGAATGAAAAACTGTTTTTT.

The chain recombines TRBV25-1 with TRBJ2-7; 7 nucleotides match TRBD2. Looked up from germline, CDR1 is MGHDK and CDR2 is SYGVNS. V lost 4 bases to trimming and J lost 3 bases; unmatched junction nucleotides: 3. This CDR3 is 13 amino acids long. The CDR3 nucleotides are TGTGCCAGCAGTGCCGGGGACTACTACGAGCAGTACGTC. Translated: CASSAGDYYEQYV.

The table lists this clone with a count of one. This chain connects TRBV5-1 to TRBJ2-3; D remains ambiguous. The germline gives CDR1 SGHRS, CDR2 YFSETQ. Trimming shortened V by 3 bases and J by 0 bases, and 14 bases separated the two germline ends. CDR3 length: 16 residues. CDR3 protein: CASSYLTASSTDTQYF. CDR3 sequence (DNA): TGCGCCAGCAGCTACCTGACGGCATCTAGCACAGATACGCAGTATTTT.

This sequence joins TRBV18 and TRBJ2-2; no firm D call. The CDR3 consists of 15 residues. The germline gives CDR1 KGHSH, CDR2 LQKENI. The germline V and J ends were trimmed by 5 bases and 4 bases, with 14 bases remaining between them. CDR3 DNA sequence: TGTGCCAGCTCAGACGTCATAACAAGCACCGGGGAGCTGTTTTTT. Amino acids: CASSDVITSTGELFF.

This chain's CDR3 is CAWGRDLNQPQHF. DNA of the CDR3: TGTGCCTGGGGCCGGGACCTCAATCAGCCCCAGCATTTT. The chain carries TRBV30 and TRBJ1-5; perhaps TRBD1 as D (5 bases). The germline CDR1 and CDR2 sequences are GTSNPN and SVGIG (reference sequence). The ends were cut back, 5 bases at V and 3 bases at J, with 11 bases in the middle. This CDR3 spans 13 amino acids.

The rearrangement links TRBV5-4 to TRBJ2-2; D unclear. The germline gives CDR1 SGHNT, CDR2 YYREEE (reference sequence). Trimming left V 3 bases short and J 0 bases short, with 9 bases between. The CDR3 length is 15 residues. For the CDR3, the DNA is TGTGCCAGCAGCTCCATGGATACGAACACCGGGGAGCTGTTTTTT. It is translated as CASSSMDTNTGELFF.

The chain recombines TRBV5-6 with TRBJ2-5; D is perhaps TRBD1 (6 bases). V was trimmed by 2 bases and J by 2 bases, leaving 7 bases between them. The length of the CDR3 is 13 residues. CDR1 is SGHDT, CDR2 YYEEEE, per germline. The DNA of the CDR3 is TGTGCCAGCAGCTTTGACAGGCAAGAGACCCAGTACTTC. Amino acids: CASSFDRQETQYF.

The CDR3 reads CASTLGGRSGSGANVLTF. CDR3 in DNA: TGTGCCAGCACTCTTGGGGGTAGGTCCGGCTCTGGGGCCAACGTCCTGACTTTC. The genes are TRBV28 and TRBJ2-6; possibly TRBD1 or TRBD2 for D (5 bases each). The germline V and J ends were trimmed by 7 bases and 0 bases, with 19 bases remaining between them. Germline assignment: CDR1 MDHEN and CDR2 SYDVKM. The CDR3 has 18 amino acids. The whole variable domain, remainder taken from reference TRBV28 and TRBJ2-6, is DVKVTQSSRYLVKRTGEKVFLECVQDMDHENMFWYRQDPGLGLRLIYFSYDVKMKEKGDIPEGYSVSREKKERFSLILESASTNQTSMYLCASTLGGRSGSGANVLTFGAGSRLTVL.

The chain employs TRBV30 and TRBJ2-5, with D maybe TRBD2 (6 bases). Germline CDR1 and CDR2: GTSNPN and SVGIG (reference sequence). The CDR3 has 14 amino acids. V gave up 0 bases and J gave up 2 bases, with 10 bases separating them. In DNA, the CDR3 is TGTGCCTGGAGTGTGGGGGGAACACAAGAGACCCAGTACTTC. Translated: CAWSVGGTQETQYF.

This clone appeared once. V usage is TRBV7-2 and J usage is TRBJ2-1; perhaps D is TRBD1 or TRBD2 (7 bases each). The V end was cut by 7 bases, the J end by 6 bases, with 22 bases between. The CDR3 runs 16 residues. Germline V gene sequence: CDR1 SGHTA, CDR2 FQGNSA. Here the CDR3 reads CASTLREGATRNEQFF. In DNA, the CDR3 is TGTGCCAGCACCCTGAGGGAGGGGGCGACCCGCAATGAGCAGTTCTTC.

The CDR3 loop is CSVGGYDGYTF. CDR3 DNA sequence: TGCAGCGTTGGAGGGTACGATGGCTACACCTTC. J is TRBJ1-2 and V is TRBV29-1; D is undetermined. This CDR3 has 11 amino acids. Trimming took off 4 bases at V and 6 bases at J, with 9 bases between the two ends. Germline lookup yields CDR1 SQVTM and CDR2 ANQGSEA.

This chain connects TRBV10-1 to TRBJ2-3; D uncertain. V lost 0 bases to trimming and J lost 6 bases, with 22 bases between them. Looked up from germline, CDR1 is WNHNN and CDR2 is SYGVQD (reference sequence). This CDR3 comprises 18 residues. CDR3 DNA: TGCGCCAGCAGTGAGTCGGGCAGGTTCCCAACCAGTCCGGATACGCAGTATTTT. Its translation is CASSESGRFPTSPDTQYF.